This TCR beta chain was retrieved from a study of shared clonotypes between healthy human individuals. Data came from immunoSEQ multiplex PCR; TCRdb stores just in-frame clones and leaves some out. This table has around 1.4 million clones, approximately 98.5% appearing once. Trimming removed 2 bases from V and 8 bases from J; junction bases left unmatched: 10. CDR3 length: 16 amino acids. The germline gives CDR1 SGHRS, CDR2 YFSETQ. The clonotype was recovered from a young man in good health. The V call is TRBV5-1, the J call TRBJ2-1; 10 positions agree with TRBD2. The specimen sequenced was naive CD4+ T cells sorted from blood. Subset in this sample: CD45RA+ positively selected. The CDR3 is CASSFGSSGRRHEQFF. DNA for the CDR3: TGCGCCAGCAGCTTTGGTTCTAGCGGGAGAAGACATGAGCAGTTCTTC.